This paragraph reports one TCR beta chain. Profiling relied on immunoSEQ multiplex PCR, and the TCRdb table lists in-frame clones only, not all of them. The sample yields some 71,000 clones, 84% seen once. The record originates from a study of OX40 agonist ivuxolimab in advanced cancers. The CDR3 consists of 11 residues. The V gene's germline CDR1 is LNHNV and CDR2 YYDKDF (reference sequence). Trimming removed 4 bases at V and 4 bases at J, with 5 bases between. The clonotype was recovered from an adult with an advanced solid tumor such as melanoma, head and neck, liver or kidney cancer. The source was CD4+ or CD8+ T cells sorted from blood, collected in a trial of the OX40 agonist ivuxolimab. The chain is built from TRBV15 and TRBJ2-7; the D is unclear. The DNA for the CDR3 is TGTGCCACCAGCAATAGATACGAGCAGTACTTC. This encodes CATSNRYEQYF.